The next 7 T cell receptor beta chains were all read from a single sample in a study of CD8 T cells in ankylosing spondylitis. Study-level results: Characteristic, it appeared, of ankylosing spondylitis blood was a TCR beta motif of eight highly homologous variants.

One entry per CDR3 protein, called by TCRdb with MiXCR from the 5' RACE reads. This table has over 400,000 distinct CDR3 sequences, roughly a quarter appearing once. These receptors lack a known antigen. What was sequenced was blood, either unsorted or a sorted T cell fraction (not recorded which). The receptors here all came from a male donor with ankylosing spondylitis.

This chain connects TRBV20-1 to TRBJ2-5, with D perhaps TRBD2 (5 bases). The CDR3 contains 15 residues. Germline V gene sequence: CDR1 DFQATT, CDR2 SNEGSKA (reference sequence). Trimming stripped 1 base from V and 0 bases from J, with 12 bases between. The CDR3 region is CSARGGGLYQETQYF. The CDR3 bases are TGCAGTGCTAGAGGTGGCGGGCTGTACCAAGAGACCCAGTACTTC.

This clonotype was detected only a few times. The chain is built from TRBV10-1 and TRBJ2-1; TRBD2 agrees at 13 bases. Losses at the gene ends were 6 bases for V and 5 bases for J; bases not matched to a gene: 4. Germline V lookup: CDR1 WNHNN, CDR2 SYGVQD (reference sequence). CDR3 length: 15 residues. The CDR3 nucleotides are TGCGCCAGCAGAGAAGGACTAGCGGGAGACAATGAGCAGTTCTTC. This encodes CASREGLAGDNEQFF.

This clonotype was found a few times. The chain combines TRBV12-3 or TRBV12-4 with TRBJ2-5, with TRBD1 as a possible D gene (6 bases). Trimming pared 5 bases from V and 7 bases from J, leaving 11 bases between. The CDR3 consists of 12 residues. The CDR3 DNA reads TGTGCCAGCAGTCTTACAGGGAGGACCCAGTACTTC. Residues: CASSLTGRTQYF.

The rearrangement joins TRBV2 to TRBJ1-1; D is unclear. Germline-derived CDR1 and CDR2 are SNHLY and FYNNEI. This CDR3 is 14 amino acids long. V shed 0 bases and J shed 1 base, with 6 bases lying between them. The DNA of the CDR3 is TGTGCCAGCAGTGAAGCGCCGGGGAACACTGAAGCTTTCTTT. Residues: CASSEAPGNTEAFF.

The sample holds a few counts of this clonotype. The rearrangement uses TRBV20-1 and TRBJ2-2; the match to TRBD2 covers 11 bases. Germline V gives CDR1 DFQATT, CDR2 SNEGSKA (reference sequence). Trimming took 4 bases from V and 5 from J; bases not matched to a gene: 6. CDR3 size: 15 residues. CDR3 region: CSATGLAGETGELFF. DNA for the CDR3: TGCAGTGCTACAGGACTAGCGGGTGAAACCGGGGAGCTGTTTTTT.

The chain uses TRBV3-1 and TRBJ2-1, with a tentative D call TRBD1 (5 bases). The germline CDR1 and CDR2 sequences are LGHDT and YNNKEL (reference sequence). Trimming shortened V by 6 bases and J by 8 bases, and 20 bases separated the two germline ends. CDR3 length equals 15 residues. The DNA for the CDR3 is TGTGCCAGCAGTGGATGGACCAGGGATGGGGATGAGCAGTTCTTC. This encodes CASSGWTRDGDEQFF.

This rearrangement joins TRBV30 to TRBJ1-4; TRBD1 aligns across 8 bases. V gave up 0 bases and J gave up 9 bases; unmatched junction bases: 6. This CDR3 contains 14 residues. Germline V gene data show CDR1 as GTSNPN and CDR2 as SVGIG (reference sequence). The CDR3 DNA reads TGTGCCTGGAGTGTGGACAGGGCAGGCAAAAAACTGTTTTTT. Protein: CAWSVDRAGKKLFF.